The 2 T cell receptor beta chains listed next were all sequenced from one sample in a study of T cell repertoires in cytomegalovirus infection. These TCRs are of unknown antigen specificity. A single record per CDR3 protein comes from TCRdb applying MiXCR to the reads. This table has hundreds of thousands of distinct CDR3 sequences, 30% to 40% appearing once. Here the sequenced sample was cultured CD8+ T cells from PBMCs, taken from culture after CMV antigen stimulation. The receptors come from a human donor in good health (CMV status not recorded). Some clones in this sample may be carry-over from other donors' samples.

This chain links TRBV27 with TRBJ2-2; possible D gene TRBD2, 7 bases. Germline-derived CDR1 and CDR2 are MNHEY and SMNVEV (reference sequence). V lost 11 bases and J 6 bases, leaving 13 bases between the germline ends. This CDR3 has 12 residues. In nucleotides, the CDR3 is TGTGCCGCCTGGGGGGGCCCCGGGGAGCTGTTTTTT. This translates into CAAWGGPGELFF.

The sample holds a few counts of this clonotype. The J gene is TRBJ2-7, the V gene TRBV11-2, with TRBD2 matching over 13 bases. Germline CDR1 and CDR2: SGHAT and FQNNGV. The length of the CDR3 is 16 residues. V dropped 3 bases and J dropped 0; count of bases not matched to a gene: 2. CDR3 protein: CASSLTSGGHSYEQYF. In DNA, the CDR3 is TGTGCCAGCAGCTTGACTAGCGGGGGGCACTCCTACGAGCAGTACTTC.